The 13 T cell receptor beta chains presented below share a single source sample, sequenced in a study of T-cell reconstitution after alpha-beta-depleted transplantation in children. Unique molecular identifiers were incorporated into the prepared TCRbeta library. TCRdb reprocessed the PCR reads with MiXCR, giving one entry per CDR3 protein. The data show about 580,000 distinct CDR3 sequences, around 27% seen once. This sample comprised PBMCs, obtained before TCRalphabeta/CD19-depleted stem cell transplant. Receptors were obtained from a boy under two years old with Wiskott-Aldrich syndrome, due to receive a stem cell transplant.

This clonotype was seen a few times. The genes are TRBV5-1 and TRBJ2-7; D uncertain. V was pared by 0 bases and J by 2 bases, with 12 bases between. Germline V gene lookup returns CDR1 SGHRS and CDR2 YFSETQ. This CDR3 region has 15 residues. The CDR3 DNA reads TGCGCCAGCAGCTTGGGCATAGGAAGAACCTACGAGCAGTACTTC. Protein sequence: CASSLGIGRTYEQYF.

This chain links TRBV7-9 with TRBJ1-2; D gene uncertain. V lost 2 bases to trimming and J lost 6 bases, with 13 bases between them. The CDR3 length is 14 residues. Germline V gene lookup returns CDR1 SEHNR and CDR2 FQNEAQ (reference sequence). The CDR3 reads CASSLSESVNGYTF. Here the CDR3 DNA reads TGTGCCAGCAGCTTAAGCGAAAGCGTTAATGGCTACACCTTC.

The sample holds a few counts of this clonotype. This chain connects TRBV7-2 to TRBJ2-3; D is unclear. Trimming cost V 1 base and J 1 base, with 15 bases left between them. Germline V gene data show CDR1 as SGHTA and CDR2 as FQGNSA. The CDR3 is 17 amino acids. In DNA, the CDR3 is TGTGCCAGCAGCTTAGGGTTTCCAGGCAGCGGCACAGATACGCAGTATTTT. Amino acid sequence: CASSLGFPGSGTDTQYF.

The table lists this clonotype with a few counts. V and J are TRBV16 and TRBJ1-1; D is perhaps TRBD1 (6 bases). V lost 0 bases, J lost 2 bases, and 7 bases lay in between. CDR1 KGHSY and CDR2 FQNENV come from the germline V gene. This CDR3 has 14 amino acids. In DNA, the CDR3 is TGTGCCAGCAGCCAATCGGGGGCTAACACTGAAGCTTTCTTT. Translation: CASSQSGANTEAFF.

There are a few counts of this clonotype. This chain links TRBV7-2 with TRBJ2-5, with D possibly called TRBD1 or TRBD2 (6 bases each). This CDR3 has 16 amino acids. V dropped 5 bases and J dropped 1 base, with 17 bases sitting between them. Germline CDR1 reads SGHTA; CDR2 reads FQGNSA. The CDR3: CASSPPRRGLQETQYF. The CDR3 DNA is TGTGCCAGCAGCCCCCCCCGACGGGGGCTCCAAGAGACCCAGTACTTC.

This clonotype turned up a few times. This chain uses TRBV29-1 with TRBJ2-5; perhaps TRBD1 as D (6 bases). This CDR3 is built from 14 residues. Trimming pared 6 bases from V and 4 bases from J, leaving 18 bases between. Germline loops: CDR1 SQVTM, CDR2 ANQGSEA. CDR3 protein: CSVLGAPLRETQYF. DNA for the CDR3: TGCAGCGTCTTGGGGGCACCCCTTCGAGAGACCCAGTACTTC.

A few counts support this clonotype. This chain links TRBV7-6 with TRBJ2-5; D gene unclear. Trimming took off 0 bases at V and 7 bases at J, with 12 bases between the two ends. Germline CDR1 SGHVS, CDR2 FNYEAQ. This CDR3 has 14 residues. The DNA of the CDR3 is TGTGCCAGCAGCTTAGCCGGCCCAAAGGGGACCCAGTACTTC. Encoded protein: CASSLAGPKGTQYF.

V is TRBV5-5 and J is TRBJ2-6; no reliable D call. The CDR3 loop spans 15 amino acids. The V gene's germline CDR1 is SGHKS and CDR2 YYEKEE (reference sequence). V was pared by 1 base and J by 0 bases, with 5 bases between. The CDR3 reads CASSLSISGANVLTF. Here the CDR3 DNA reads TGTGCCAGCAGCTTGTCCATCTCTGGGGCCAACGTCCTGACTTTC. The complete variable domain, with remaining parts taken from reference TRBV5-5 and TRBJ2-6, reads DAGVTQSPTHLIKTRGQQVTLRCSPISGHKSVSWYQQVLGQGPQFIFQYYEKEERGRGNFPDRFSARQFPNYSSELNVNALLLGDSALYLCASSLSISGANVLTFGAGSRLTVL.

This clonotype has more than one count but fewer than ten. The rearrangement uses TRBV7-3 and TRBJ2-2, with 9 bases that match TRBD2. The CDR3 has 18 amino acids. The germline gives CDR1 SGHTA, CDR2 FQGTGA. V shed 1 base and J 4 bases; nucleotides not matched to a gene: 10. CDR3 coding DNA: TGTGCCAGCAGCTTAAAGGGGGGCGGGAGGGCCTCCACCGGGGAGCTGTTTTTT. Amino acid sequence: CASSLKGGGRASTGELFF.

This clonotype was seen more than once but under ten times. The chain carries TRBV6-1 and TRBJ2-2, with D possibly being TRBD2 (6 bases). Germline V lookup: CDR1 MNHNS, CDR2 SASEGT. The germline V and J ends were trimmed by 8 bases and 0 bases, with 16 bases remaining between them. The CDR3 loop spans 16 amino acids. The CDR3 loop is CASGKGGTSNTGELFF. In nucleotides, the CDR3 is TGTGCCAGCGGTAAAGGCGGGACTTCGAACACCGGGGAGCTGTTTTTT.

This rearrangement joins TRBV15 to TRBJ2-1; D not resolved. The CDR3 totals 13 residues. CDR1 LNHNV and CDR2 YYDKDF come from the germline V gene (reference sequence). With 4 bases removed from V and 7 bases from J, the gap between germline ends came to 11 bases. CDR3 sequence reads: CATSITPLNEQFF. In nucleotides, the CDR3 is TGTGCCACCAGCATTACCCCTTTGAATGAGCAGTTCTTC.

This clonotype has more than one count but fewer than ten. V gene TRBV5-1 combines with J gene TRBJ2-7; TRBD1 matches 9 bases. This CDR3 contains 15 residues. The V segment lost 1 base and the J segment 2 bases; nucleotides outside the gene matches: 4. CDR1 and CDR2 (germline): SGHRS, YFSETQ. The CDR3 nucleotides read TGCGCCAGCAGCTTGTACCGGACAGGGGCCTACGAGCAGTACTTC. This gives the protein CASSLYRTGAYEQYF.

This clonotype has just a few counts. The chain couples TRBV27 to TRBJ2-3; tentative D call: TRBD2 (6 bases). The germline CDR1 and CDR2 sequences are MNHEY and SMNVEV (reference sequence). The CDR3 length is 16 residues. Trimming took off 6 bases at V and 2 bases at J, with 18 bases between the two ends. Here the CDR3 reads CASRNTTRDFTDTQYF. In DNA, the CDR3 is TGTGCCAGCAGGAACACTACTCGGGACTTCACAGATACGCAGTATTTT.